Listed below are T cell receptor beta chains from one sample, sequenced in a study of cytomegalovirus exposure and HLA in healthy donors. Repertoires were generated with immunoSEQ multiplex PCR, while TCRdb's copy carries only in-frame clones and drops some. The sample yields about 200,000 clones, approximately 80% seen once. The sample taken for sequencing was PBMCs. Every receptor here comes from a girl under 10 years old in good health and CMV-seronegative. The CDR3 runs from the conserved cysteine through the conserved F or W. The D gene is left open where the match is weak. Clone sizes are given selectively: once, few, many, or a class where the clone is expanded.

TRBJ2-7,NA,NA,TRBV2,TGTGCCAGCAGTGGTAGGGGAACTCAATACGAGCAGTACTTC,CASSGRGTQYEQYF
TRBJ2-1,NA,TRBD2,TRBV30,TGTGCCTGGAGGTATCCTACCGGGACTAGCGGGATCAATGAGCAGTTCTTC,CAWRYPTGTSGINEQFF
TRBJ1-1,NA,TRBD1,TRBV5-4,TGTGCCAGCAGCTTGGGGACAGGGGGGCCTGAAGCTTTCTTT,CASSLGTGGPEAFF
TRBJ1-2,NA,TRBD1,TRBV11-2,TGTGCCAGCAGCTTAGGCCACGGACAGGGGAACTATGGCTACACCTTC,CASSLGHGQGNYGYTF
TRBJ2-1,once,TRBD1,TRBV6-5,TGTGCCAGCAGCTCGACAGGGGGCTTCAATGAGCAGTTCTTC,CASSSTGGFNEQFF
TRBJ1-2,NA,NA,TRBV2,TGTGCCAGCAGTGAGATTCTGCAGGGATATGGCTACACCTTC,CASSEILQGYGYTF
TRBJ1-6,NA,NA,TRBV10-3,TGTGCCATCAGTGACAGAAGCTCCTATAATTCACCCCTCCACTTT,CAISDRSSYNSPLHF
TRBJ2-7,NA,TRBD2,TRBV10-1,TGCGCCAGCAGGGCCGGGACTAGCGGGACCTACGAGCAGTACTTC,CASRAGTSGTYEQYF
TRBJ1-1,few,TRBD1,TRBV5-1,TGCGCCAGCAGCTTGGATCCGAAACAGGGGGCGAGCACTGAAGCTTTCTTT,CASSLDPKQGASTEAFF
TRBJ2-7,NA,TRBD1,TRBV2,TGTGCCAGCAGTTTGACAGGGGCTACCTACGAGCAGTACTTC,CASSLTGATYEQYF
TRBJ1-2,NA,NA,TRBV11-2,TGTGCCAGCAGCCTACCGTTGGGGCAGCGTGGCTACACCTTC,CASSLPLGQRGYTF
TRBJ2-1,NA,TRBD2,TRBV10-3,TGTGCCATCAGTGAGACTAGCGAGCACAATGAGCAGTTCTTC,CAISETSEHNEQFF
TRBJ1-2,NA,NA,TRBV5-1,TGCGCCAGCAGCCCCGGTGGAAGGGGTGGCTACACCTTC,CASSPGGRGGYTF
TRBJ2-3,NA,TRBD2,TRBV15,TGTGCCACCAGCAGACAGGGACGAGCGGGAGGCACAGATACGCAGTATTTT,CATSRQGRAGGTDTQYF
TRBJ1-1,NA,TRBD1,TRBV6-1,TGTGCCAGCAGTATAGGACAGGGCTGGGCTTTCTTT,CASSIGQGWAFF
TRBJ1-2,NA,NA,TRBV7-9,TGTGCCAGCAGCTTAGCACAGGATTACTATGGCTACACCTTC,CASSLAQDYYGYTF
TRBJ2-3,NA,NA,TRBV25-1,TGTGCCAGCAGTGAGTCTGGGAGTCCCACAGATACGCAGTATTTT,CASSESGSPTDTQYF
TRBJ2-3,NA,TRBD2,TRBV2,TGTGCCAGCAGTTACCAACCTCCTAGCGGGAGAAGCACAGATACGCAGTATTTT,CASSYQPPSGRSTDTQYF
TRBJ2-7,NA,NA,TRBV19,TGTGCCAGTAGTATAGCTCTGGGGACAACGAGCTCCTACGAGCAGTACTTC,CASSIALGTTSSYEQYF
TRBJ1-4,NA,NA,TRBV7-9,TGTGCCAGCAGCTCCGCGGAGGGCCCTGAAAAACTGTTTTTT,CASSSAEGPEKLFF
TRBJ1-5,once,TRBD1,TRBV2,TGTGCCAGCAGTAAAGGGGGCGGGGGTAGTCAGCCCCAGCATTTT,CASSKGGGGSQPQHF
TRBJ2-1,NA,TRBD1,TRBV6-5,TGTGCCAGCAGCAGGGGGCGGCGCAATGAGCAGTTCTTC,CASSRGRRNEQFF
TRBJ1-1,NA,TRBD1,TRBV6-5,TGTGCCAGCACTTACCAACCGGGACAGGGGGGGTCTGAAGCTTTCTTT,CASTYQPGQGGSEAFF
TRBJ2-6,NA,NA,TRBV6-5,TGTGCCAGCAATTCTGGGGGAGGTTTGTCGGGCGTCCTGACTTTC,CASNSGGGLSGVLTF
TRBJ1-1,few,NA,TRBV12-5,TGTGCTAGTGGTTTGTTCCAGGGGAGGAACACTGAAGCTTTCTTT,CASGLFQGRNTEAFF
TRBJ2-5,NA,TRBD2,TRBV7-9,TGTGCCAGCAGCCCCGGGGACGGGAGCGGGAGTCTCGAGACCCAGTACTTC,CASSPGDGSGSLETQYF
TRBJ2-3,NA,NA,TRBV5-1,TGCGCCAGCAGCTTTTTGTTAAATAACAGACAGAGGGATACGCAGTATTTT,CASSFLLNNRQRDTQYF
TRBJ1-2,NA,TRBD1,TRBV25-1,TGTGCCAGCAGTAAGGGCCAGGGGGCCCCTCTTTATGGCTACACCTTC,CASSKGQGAPLYGYTF
TRBJ2-1,NA,NA,TRBV7-2,TGTGCCAGCAGCTTAGGGACAGAACAAATCGCGTTCTTC,CASSLGTEQIAFF
TRBJ2-5,NA,TRBD2,TRBV5-6,TGTGCCAGTCGAATGAGCGGGGGCAAGGAGACCCAGTACTTC,CASRMSGGKETQYF
TRBJ1-1,NA,TRBD1,TRBV5-6,TGTGCCAGCAGCTCAGTGGACAGGACTGAAGCTTTCTTT,CASSSVDRTEAFF
TRBJ2-7,NA,TRBD1,TRBV27,TGTGCCAGCAGTTTCGGACAGGGGGCAGGGGAGCAGTACTTC,CASSFGQGAGEQYF
TRBJ2-1,few,NA,TRBV27,TGTGCCAACTTGGATGAGCAGTTCTTC,CANLDEQFF